One and the same sample provided the 11 T cell receptor beta chains below, sequenced in a study of blood T cells in healthy people across ages. It was with a sample-barcoded 5' primer and a J-beta primer mix that a second PCR of roughly 7 to 12 cycles was run. Using its own MiXCR run on the 5' RACE reads, TCRdb lists one record per CDR3 protein. The sample has around 710,000 distinct CDR3 sequences, roughly 43% seen once. The specimen was blood. The receptors here all came from a woman between 55 and 75 years old in good health.

The J gene is TRBJ1-2, the V gene TRBV27; D is possibly TRBD1 (5 bases). Germline-derived CDR1 and CDR2 are MNHEY and SMNVEV (reference sequence). The CDR3 has 15 residues. V lost 4 bases to trimming and J lost 0 bases, with 12 bases between them. The CDR3, as DNA: TGTGCCAGCAGTTCAGACAGTCAAGCTAACTATGGCTACACCTTC. Translation: CASSSDSQANYGYTF.

This clonotype was picked up a small number of times. DNA of the CDR3: TGTGCCAGCAGCCGATTACAGACGGCCCGGACTGAAGCTTTCTTT. Its protein is CASSRLQTARTEAFF. V and J are TRBV3-1 and TRBJ1-1; D gene ambiguous. Germline CDR1 is LGHDT and CDR2 is YNNKEL (reference sequence). CDR3 length equals 15 residues. Trimming removed 4 bases at V and 5 bases at J, with 17 bases between. Looking up the rest from reference TRBV3-1 and TRBJ1-1 gives the full variable domain: DTAVSQTPKYLVTQMGNDKSIKCEQNLGHDTMYWYKQDSKKFLKIMFSYNNKELIINETVPNRFSPKSPDKAHLNLHINSLELGDSAVYFCASSRLQTARTEAFFGQGTRLTVV.

The chain uses TRBV7-2 and TRBJ2-7; TRBD2 matches 9 bases. From germline, CDR1 is SGHTA and CDR2 FQGNSA. J was trimmed by 7 bases and V by 5 bases; bases with no gene match: 12. This CDR3 region has 15 residues. The CDR3 is CASSRGASGIHEQYF. The CDR3 region has the DNA TGTGCCAGCAGCCGCGGGGCTAGCGGGATCCATGAGCAGTACTTC.

This chain connects TRBV11-2 to TRBJ2-1; the D call may be TRBD1 or TRBD2 (6 bases each). Germline assignment: CDR1 SGHAT and CDR2 FQNNGV. CDR3 length: 17 amino acids. V shed 0 bases and J shed 0 bases, with 12 bases lying between them. This CDR3 is CASSLDGGGASYNEQFF. CDR3 sequence (DNA): TGTGCCAGCAGCTTAGATGGAGGGGGAGCCTCCTACAATGAGCAGTTCTTC.

This clonotype appeared a few times. This chain connects TRBV10-3 to TRBJ2-1, with TRBD2 matching over 14 bases. In germline, CDR1 is ENHRY, CDR2 SYGVKD. With 8 bases clipped from V and 2 bases from J, the junction kept 11 bases outside the gene matches. The CDR3 consists of 18 residues. The DNA for the CDR3 is TGTGCCATCGGGACTAGCGGGGGCATATTAAATGCCTACAATGAGCAGTTCTTC. It translates to CAIGTSGGILNAYNEQFF.

This clonotype showed up just a few times. The chain combines TRBV6-1 with TRBJ2-1; the D gene is possibly TRBD2 (6 bases). This CDR3 is built from 12 residues. CDR1 and CDR2 (germline): MNHNS, SASEGT. V was trimmed by 6 bases and J by 7 bases, leaving 10 bases between them. CDR3: CASRIAENEQFF. Written as DNA, the CDR3 is TGTGCCAGCAGAATAGCGGAAAATGAGCAGTTCTTC.

The chain combines TRBV3-1 with TRBJ2-1; 10 bases fit TRBD1. V dropped 4 bases and J dropped 10; count of bases not matched to a gene: 7. The CDR3 totals 14 residues. The germline V gene encodes CDR1 LGHDT and CDR2 YNNKEL (reference sequence). The CDR3 DNA reads as TGTGCCAGCAGCCCGGGACAGGGGAAGTGGGAGCAGTTCTTC. Encoded protein: CASSPGQGKWEQFF.

V gene TRBV19 combines with J gene TRBJ2-1; D possibly matches TRBD1 or TRBD2 (5 bases each). The V gene lost 4 bases and the J gene lost 4 bases, with 17 bases spanning the gap. Per germline, CDR1 LNHDA and CDR2 SQIVND (reference sequence). The CDR3 is 16 residues long. The CDR3 region is CASSNQVGGRYNEQFF. The CDR3 region has the DNA TGTGCCAGTAGTAACCAAGTTGGGGGAAGGTACAATGAGCAGTTCTTC.

This clonotype has just a few counts. The chain combines TRBV3-1 with TRBJ2-3; no clear D gene. CDR1 is LGHDT, CDR2 YNNKEL, per germline (reference sequence). The ends were cut back, 0 bases at V and 5 bases at J, with 3 bases in the middle. The CDR3 totals 12 residues. The chain's CDR3 is CASSQDKDTQYF. The CDR3 coding sequence is TGTGCCAGCAGCCAAGATAAAGATACGCAGTATTTT.

Comment on this clonotype: Sequence at one end of the junction differs from germline and may be a read error. The V gene is TRBV7-3, the J gene TRBJ2-3, with 13 nucleotides matching TRBD2. The CDR3 is 16 amino acids. Germline CDR1 is SGHTA and CDR2 is FQGTGA. The DNA of the CDR3 is TGTGCCAGCAGCCCGGGGACTAGCGGGGTCACAGATGCGCAGTATTTT. It encodes CASSPGTSGVTDAQYF.

This clonotype was found a few times. The chain carries TRBV7-9 and TRBJ2-5; 9 positions agree with TRBD1. The germline CDR1 and CDR2 sequences are SEHNR and FQNEAQ (reference sequence). Trimming removed 1 base from V and 4 bases from J; junction bases left unmatched: 4. This CDR3 has 15 amino acids. CDR3 nucleotide sequence: TGTGCCAGCAGCTTAGGGACAGGGGTTGCAGAGACCCAGTACTTC. Amino acids: CASSLGTGVAETQYF.